This T cell receptor (beta chain) was captured by sequencing in a study of blood T cell repertoires in COVID-19. As for the study in general: T cells, B-cell-depleted T cells, or PBMCs supplied cDNA or gDNA.

Produced via immunoSEQ multiplex PCR; TCRdb's table is partial and in-frame only. The top ten hold roughly 4.5% of the sample, which has about 210,000 clones, 70% to 90% seen once. This clone has more than one count but fewer than ten. The sample taken for sequencing was peripheral blood. The TCR comes from a woman of 80 years or more with acute or convalescent COVID-19.

The CDR3 coding sequence is TGTGCCAGCAGTTACCGTATGACAAGCCAAGAGACCCAGTACTTC. Residues: CASSYRMTSQETQYF. The chain combines TRBV6-5 with TRBJ2-5; D uncertain. In germline, CDR1 is MNHEY, CDR2 SVGAGI. This CDR3 is 15 amino acids long. V dropped 2 bases and J dropped 1 base, with 11 bases sitting between them.